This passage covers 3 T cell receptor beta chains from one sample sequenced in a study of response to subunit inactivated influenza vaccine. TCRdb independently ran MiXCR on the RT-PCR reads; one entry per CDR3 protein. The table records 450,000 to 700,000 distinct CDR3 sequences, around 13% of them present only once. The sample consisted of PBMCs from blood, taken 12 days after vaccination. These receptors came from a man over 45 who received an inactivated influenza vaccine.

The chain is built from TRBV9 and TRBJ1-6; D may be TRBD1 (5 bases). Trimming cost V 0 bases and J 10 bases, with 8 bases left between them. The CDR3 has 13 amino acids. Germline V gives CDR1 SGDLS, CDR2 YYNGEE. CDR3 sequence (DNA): TGTGCCAGCAGCGTAGAAGGGGCCTCACCCCTCCACTTT. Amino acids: CASSVEGASPLHF.

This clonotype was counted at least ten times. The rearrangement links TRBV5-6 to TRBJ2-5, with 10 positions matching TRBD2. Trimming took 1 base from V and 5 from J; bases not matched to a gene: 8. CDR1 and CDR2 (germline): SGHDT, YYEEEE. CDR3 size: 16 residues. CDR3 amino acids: CASSLPPAGGRETQYF. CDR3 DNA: TGTGCCAGCAGCTTGCCCCCAGCGGGGGGGCGTGAGACCCAGTACTTC.

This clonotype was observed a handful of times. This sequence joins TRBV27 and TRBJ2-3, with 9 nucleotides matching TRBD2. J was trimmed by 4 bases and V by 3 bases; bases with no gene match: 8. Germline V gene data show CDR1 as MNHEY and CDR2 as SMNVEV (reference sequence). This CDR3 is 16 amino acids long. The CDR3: CASSFEPSGIPDTQYF. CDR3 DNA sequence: TGTGCCAGCAGTTTTGAGCCTAGCGGGATACCAGATACGCAGTATTTT.